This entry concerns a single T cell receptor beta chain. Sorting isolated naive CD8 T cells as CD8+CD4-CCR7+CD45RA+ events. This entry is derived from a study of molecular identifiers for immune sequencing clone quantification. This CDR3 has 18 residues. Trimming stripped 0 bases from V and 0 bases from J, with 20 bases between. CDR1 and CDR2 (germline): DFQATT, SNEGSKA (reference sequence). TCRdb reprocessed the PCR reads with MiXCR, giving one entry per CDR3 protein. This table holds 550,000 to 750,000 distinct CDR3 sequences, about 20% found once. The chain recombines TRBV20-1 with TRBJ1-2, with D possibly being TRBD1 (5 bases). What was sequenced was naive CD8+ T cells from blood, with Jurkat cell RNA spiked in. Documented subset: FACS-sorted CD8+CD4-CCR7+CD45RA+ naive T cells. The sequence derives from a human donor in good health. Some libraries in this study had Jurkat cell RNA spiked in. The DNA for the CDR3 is TGCAGTGCTAGAGACCCCTTTTCCACCGACAGAACTAACTATGGCTACACCTTC. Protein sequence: CSARDPFSTDRTNYGYTF.